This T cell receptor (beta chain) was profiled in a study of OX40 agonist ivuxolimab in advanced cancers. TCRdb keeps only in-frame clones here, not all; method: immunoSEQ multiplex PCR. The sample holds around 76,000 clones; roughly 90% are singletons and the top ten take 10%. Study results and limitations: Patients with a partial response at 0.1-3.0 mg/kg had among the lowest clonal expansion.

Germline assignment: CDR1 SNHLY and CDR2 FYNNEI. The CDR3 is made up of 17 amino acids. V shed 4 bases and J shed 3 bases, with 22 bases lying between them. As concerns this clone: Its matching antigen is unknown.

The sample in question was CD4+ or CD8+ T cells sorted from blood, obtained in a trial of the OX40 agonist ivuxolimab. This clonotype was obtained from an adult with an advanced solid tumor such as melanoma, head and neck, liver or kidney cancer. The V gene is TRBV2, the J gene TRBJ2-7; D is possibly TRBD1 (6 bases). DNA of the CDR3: TGTGCCAGCAGTGGTATAGAAGGGGGATTAGCCAACTACGAGCAGTACTTC. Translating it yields CASSGIEGGLANYEQYF.